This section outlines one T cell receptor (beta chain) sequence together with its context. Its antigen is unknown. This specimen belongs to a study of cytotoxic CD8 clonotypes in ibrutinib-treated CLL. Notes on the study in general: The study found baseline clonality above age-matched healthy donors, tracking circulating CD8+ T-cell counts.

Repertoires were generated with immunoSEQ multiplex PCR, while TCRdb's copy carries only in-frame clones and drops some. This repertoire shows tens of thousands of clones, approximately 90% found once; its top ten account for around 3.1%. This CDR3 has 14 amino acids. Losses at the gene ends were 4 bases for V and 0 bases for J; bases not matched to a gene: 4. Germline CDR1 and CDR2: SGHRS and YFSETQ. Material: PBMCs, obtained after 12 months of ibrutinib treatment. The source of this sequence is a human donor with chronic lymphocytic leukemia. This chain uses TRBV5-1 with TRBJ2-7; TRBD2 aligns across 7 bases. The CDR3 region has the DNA TGCGCCAGCAGCCGGCCGGGGGGCTCCTACGAGCAGTACTTC. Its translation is CASSRPGGSYEQYF.